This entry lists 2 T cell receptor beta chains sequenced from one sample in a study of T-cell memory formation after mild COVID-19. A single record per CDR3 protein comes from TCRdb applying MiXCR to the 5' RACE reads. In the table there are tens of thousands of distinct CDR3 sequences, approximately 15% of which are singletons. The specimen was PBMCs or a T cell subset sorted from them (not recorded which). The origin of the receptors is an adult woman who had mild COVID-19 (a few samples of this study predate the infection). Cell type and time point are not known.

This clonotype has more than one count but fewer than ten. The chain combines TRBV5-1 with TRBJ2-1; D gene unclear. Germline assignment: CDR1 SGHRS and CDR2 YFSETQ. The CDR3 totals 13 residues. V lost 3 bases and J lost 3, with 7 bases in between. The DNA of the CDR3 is TGCGCCAGCAGCTCTCCGCTCTACAATGAGCAGTTCTTC. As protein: CASSSPLYNEQFF. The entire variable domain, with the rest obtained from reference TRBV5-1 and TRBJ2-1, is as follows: KAGVTQTPRYLIKTRGQQVTLSCSPISGHRSVSWYQQTPGQGLQFLFEYFSETQRNKGNFPGRFSGRQFSNSRSEMNVSTLELGDSALYLCASSSPLYNEQFFGPGTRLTVL.

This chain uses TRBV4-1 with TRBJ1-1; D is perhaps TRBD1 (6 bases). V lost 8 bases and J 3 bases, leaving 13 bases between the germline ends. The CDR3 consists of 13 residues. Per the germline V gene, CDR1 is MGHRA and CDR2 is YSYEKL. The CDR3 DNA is TGCGCCAGCCGGGCCGAGGGGGACACTGAAGCTTTCTTT. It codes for CASRAEGDTEAFF.